A single sample gave rise to the 6 T cell receptor beta chains below, sequenced in a study of T cells in Graves' hyperthyroidism and ophthalmopathy. There were TCR beta CDR3 regions amplified from RNA transcripts. Carried out on the TCR CDR3, a first-round RT-PCR used the HTBI primer set. MiXCR, run by TCRdb on the multiplex PCR reads, gives a single entry per CDR3 protein. This sample has approximately 600,000 distinct CDR3 sequences, with less than 25% found just once. What was sequenced was blood. All receptors come from a man aged 25-40 years with Graves' ophthalmopathy.

Comments on this clonotype: The junction departs from the called germline gene at one end, perhaps through a read error. The chain has TRBV6-1 and TRBJ1-5; D perhaps matches TRBD1 (5 bases). The length of the CDR3 is 13 residues. CDR1 is MNHNS and CDR2 is SASEGT in the germline V gene. The CDR3 loop is CAGSEQANQPQHF. In DNA form, the CDR3 reads TGTGCCGGCAGTGAACAGGCTAATCAGCCCCAGCATTTT.

The chain joins TRBV29-1 to TRBJ2-2, with 8 bases fitting TRBD1. Germline CDR1 and CDR2: SQVTM and ANQGSEA. The CDR3 is 16 residues long. V lost 8 bases and J lost 3; bases outside the gene matches: 14. CDR3 DNA sequence: TGCAGCTTGCGGGACAGGCCTTCGTCGGACACCGGGGAGCTGTTTTTT. This gives the protein CSLRDRPSSDTGELFF.

This clonotype showed up just a few times. V is TRBV11-2 and J is TRBJ2-3; D gene unclear. Trimming removed 2 bases at V and 2 bases at J, with 8 bases between. The germline V gene has CDR1 SGHAT and CDR2 FQNNGV. This CDR3 contains 14 residues. The CDR3 here is CASSLNPLTDTQYF. CDR3 nucleotide sequence: TGTGCCAGCAGCTTAAACCCACTCACAGATACGCAGTATTTT.

A few counts support this clonotype. The rearrangement uses TRBV28 and TRBJ2-2; unclear D gene. The CDR3 runs 15 residues. CDR1 and CDR2 (germline): MDHEN, SYDVKM. Trimming took 4 bases from V and 0 from J, leaving 9 bases between them. CDR3 protein: CASSSGKANTGELFF. Written as DNA, the CDR3 is TGTGCCAGCAGTTCTGGGAAAGCGAACACCGGGGAGCTGTTTTTT.

V is TRBV9 and J is TRBJ2-3; 16 nucleotides match TRBD2. V lost 4 bases, J lost 3 bases, and 8 bases stayed unmatched. This CDR3 has 18 residues. The germline V gene has CDR1 SGDLS and CDR2 YYNGEE. This CDR3 reads CASSLGTSGRALTDTQYF. The CDR3 coding sequence is TGTGCCAGCAGCCTCGGGACTAGCGGGAGGGCCTTGACAGATACGCAGTATTTT.

Ten or more counts support this clonotype. The rearrangement links TRBV28 to TRBJ2-5; D ambiguous. The CDR3 runs 11 residues. V lost 6 bases and J lost 3, with 5 bases in between. Per the germline V gene, CDR1 is MDHEN and CDR2 is SYDVKM. The CDR3 DNA follows: TGTGCCAGCAGCTTAGAAGAGACCCAGTACTTC. This encodes CASSLEETQYF.